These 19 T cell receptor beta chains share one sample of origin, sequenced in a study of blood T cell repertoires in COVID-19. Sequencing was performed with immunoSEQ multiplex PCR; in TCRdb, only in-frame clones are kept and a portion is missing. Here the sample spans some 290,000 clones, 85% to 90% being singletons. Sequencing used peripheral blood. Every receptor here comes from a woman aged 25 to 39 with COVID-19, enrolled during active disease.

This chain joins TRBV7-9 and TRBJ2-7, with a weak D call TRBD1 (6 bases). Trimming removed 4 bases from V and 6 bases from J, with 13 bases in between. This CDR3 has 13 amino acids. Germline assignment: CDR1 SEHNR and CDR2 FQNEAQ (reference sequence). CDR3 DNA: TGTGCCAGCAGCTACCACCAGGGGTCCGAGCAGTACTTC. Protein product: CASSYHQGSEQYF.

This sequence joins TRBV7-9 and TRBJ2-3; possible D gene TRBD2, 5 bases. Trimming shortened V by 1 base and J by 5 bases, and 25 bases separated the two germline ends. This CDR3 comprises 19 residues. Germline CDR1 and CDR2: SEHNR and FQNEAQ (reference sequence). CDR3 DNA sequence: TGTGCCAGCAGCTTAGTAATGGTGTTTGGGGTCCCTCGGGGAGATACGCAGTATTTT. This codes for CASSLVMVFGVPRGDTQYF.

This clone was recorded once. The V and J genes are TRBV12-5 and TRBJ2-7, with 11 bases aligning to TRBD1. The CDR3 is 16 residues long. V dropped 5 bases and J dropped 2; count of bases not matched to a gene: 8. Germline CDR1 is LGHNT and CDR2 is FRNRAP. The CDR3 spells CASGPPGQGVPYEQYF. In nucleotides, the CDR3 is TGTGCTAGTGGTCCTCCGGGACAGGGGGTACCCTACGAGCAGTACTTC.

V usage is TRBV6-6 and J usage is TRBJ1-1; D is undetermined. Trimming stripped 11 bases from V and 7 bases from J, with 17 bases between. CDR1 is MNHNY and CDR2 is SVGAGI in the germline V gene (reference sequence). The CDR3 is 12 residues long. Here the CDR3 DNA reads TGTGCCGCCCGGGGTACAGCCAGTGAAGCTTTCTTT. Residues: CAARGTASEAFF.

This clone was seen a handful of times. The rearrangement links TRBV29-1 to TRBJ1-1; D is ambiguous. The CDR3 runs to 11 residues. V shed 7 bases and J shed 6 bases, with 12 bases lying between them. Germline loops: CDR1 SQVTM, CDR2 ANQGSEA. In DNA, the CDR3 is TGCAGCGCGCGGACTGGTGCTGAAGCTTTCTTT. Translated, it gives CSARTGAEAFF.

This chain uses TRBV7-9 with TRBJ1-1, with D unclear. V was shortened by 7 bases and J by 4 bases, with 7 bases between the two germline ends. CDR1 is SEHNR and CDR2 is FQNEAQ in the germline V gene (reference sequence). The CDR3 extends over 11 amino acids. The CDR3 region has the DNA TGTGCCAGCACCCTTGTCACTGAAGCTTTCTTT. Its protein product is CASTLVTEAFF. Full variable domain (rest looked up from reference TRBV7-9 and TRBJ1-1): DTGVSQNPRHKITKRGQNVTFRCDPISEHNRLYWYRQTLGQGPEFLTYFQNEAQLEKSRLLSDRFSAERPKGSFSTLEIQRTEQGDSAMYLCASTLVTEAFFGQGTRLTVV.

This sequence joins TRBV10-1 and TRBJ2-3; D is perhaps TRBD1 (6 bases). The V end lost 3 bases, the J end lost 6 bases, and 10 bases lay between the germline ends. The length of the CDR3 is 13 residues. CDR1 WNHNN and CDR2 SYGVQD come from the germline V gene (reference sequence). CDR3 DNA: TGCGCCAGCAGTGACGGGACACTGGATACGCAGTATTTT. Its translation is CASSDGTLDTQYF.

The CDR3 sequence: CASSQVENSPLHF. For the CDR3, the DNA is TGTGCCAGCAGTCAGGTCGAGAATTCACCCCTCCACTTT. The chain uses TRBV2 and TRBJ1-6; D is uncertain. CDR1 and CDR2 from the germline V gene are SNHLY and FYNNEI. The ends were cut back, 5 bases at V and 7 bases at J, with 9 bases in the middle. The CDR3 runs to 13 residues.

DNA for the CDR3: TGTGCCAGCGGAGGGGCGGAGGACAGGGAGGGCACTGAAGCTTTCTTT. Translation: CASGGAEDREGTEAFF. The J gene is TRBJ1-1, the V gene TRBV6-4, with TRBD1 identical over 8 bases. V lost 8 bases to trimming and J lost 4 bases; unmatched junction nucleotides: 15. Germline V CDR1 and CDR2: MRHNA, SNTAGT. The CDR3 has 16 residues.

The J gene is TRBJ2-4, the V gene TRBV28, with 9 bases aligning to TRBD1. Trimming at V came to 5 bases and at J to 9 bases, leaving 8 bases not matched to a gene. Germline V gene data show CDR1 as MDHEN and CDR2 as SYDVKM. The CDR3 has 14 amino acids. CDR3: CASSIAGTGSIQYF. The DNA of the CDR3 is TGTGCCAGCAGTATAGCCGGGACAGGGAGCATTCAGTACTTC. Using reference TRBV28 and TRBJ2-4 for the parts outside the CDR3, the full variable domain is DVKVTQSSRYLVKRTGEKVFLECVQDMDHENMFWYRQDPGLGLRLIYFSYDVKMKEKGDIPEGYSVSREKKERFSLILESASTNQTSMYLCASSIAGTGSIQYFGAGTRLSVL.

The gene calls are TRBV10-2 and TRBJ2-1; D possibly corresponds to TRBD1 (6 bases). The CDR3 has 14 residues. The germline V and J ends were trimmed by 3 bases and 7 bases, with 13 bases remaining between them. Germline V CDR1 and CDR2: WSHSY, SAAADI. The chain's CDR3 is CASSDFRGGNEQFF. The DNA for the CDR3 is TGCGCCAGCAGTGATTTCAGGGGCGGGAATGAGCAGTTCTTC.

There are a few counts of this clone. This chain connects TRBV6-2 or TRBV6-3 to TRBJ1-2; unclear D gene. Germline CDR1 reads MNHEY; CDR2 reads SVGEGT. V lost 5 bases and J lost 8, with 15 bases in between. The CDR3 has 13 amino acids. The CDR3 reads CASSISTLGGYTF. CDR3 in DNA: TGTGCCAGCAGTATTTCCACCCTCGGGGGCTACACCTTC.

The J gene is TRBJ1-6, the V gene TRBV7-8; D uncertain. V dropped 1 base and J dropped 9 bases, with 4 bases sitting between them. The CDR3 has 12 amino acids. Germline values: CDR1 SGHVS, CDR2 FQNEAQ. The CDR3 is CASSLVGSPLHF. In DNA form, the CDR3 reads TGTGCCAGCAGCTTAGTCGGTTCACCCCTCCACTTT.

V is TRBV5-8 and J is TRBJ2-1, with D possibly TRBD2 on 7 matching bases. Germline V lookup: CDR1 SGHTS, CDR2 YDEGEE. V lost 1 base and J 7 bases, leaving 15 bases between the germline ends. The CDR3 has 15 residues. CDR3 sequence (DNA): TGTGCCAGCAGCTTGTATGGGGGGGCGAGAAATGAGCAGTTCTTC. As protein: CASSLYGGARNEQFF.

CDR3 amino acids: CASSLGPRRSGYTF. The CDR3 DNA is TGTGCCAGCAGCTTAGGCCCCCGGCGGTCTGGCTACACCTTC. The genes are TRBV7-2 and TRBJ1-2, with D unresolved. V was clipped by 1 base and J by 7 bases, with 13 bases between them. The CDR3 extends over 14 amino acids. Germline V gene lookup returns CDR1 SGHTA and CDR2 FQGNSA.

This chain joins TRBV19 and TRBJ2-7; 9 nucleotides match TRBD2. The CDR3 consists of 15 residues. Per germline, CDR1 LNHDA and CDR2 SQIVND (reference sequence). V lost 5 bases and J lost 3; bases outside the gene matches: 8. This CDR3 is CASSFASGAFYEQYF. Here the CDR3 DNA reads TGTGCCAGTAGTTTCGCTAGCGGGGCCTTCTACGAGCAGTACTTC.

The CDR3 nucleotides are TGTGCCAGCAGCTCAAGGACAGGACGTGGAGGTCATGGCTACACCTTC. Its protein is CASSSRTGRGGHGYTF. V gene TRBV9 combines with J gene TRBJ1-2; 7 bases fit TRBD1. The CDR3 is 16 residues long. Germline V gives CDR1 SGDLS, CDR2 YYNGEE. Trimming took 4 bases from V and 6 from J; bases not matched to a gene: 15.

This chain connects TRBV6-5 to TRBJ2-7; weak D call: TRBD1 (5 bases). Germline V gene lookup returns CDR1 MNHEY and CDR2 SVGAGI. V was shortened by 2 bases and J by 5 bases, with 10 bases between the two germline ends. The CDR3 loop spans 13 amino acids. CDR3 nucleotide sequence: TGTGCCAGCAGTTACAGCAGGGCGGACGAGCAGTACTTC. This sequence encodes CASSYSRADEQYF.

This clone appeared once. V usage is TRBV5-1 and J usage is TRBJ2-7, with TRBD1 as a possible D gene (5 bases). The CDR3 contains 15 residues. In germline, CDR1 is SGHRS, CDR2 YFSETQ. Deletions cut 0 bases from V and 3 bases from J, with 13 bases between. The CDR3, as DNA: TGCGCCAGCAGCTTGGGCCTAGGGGCTATCTACGAGCAGTACTTC. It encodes CASSLGLGAIYEQYF.